This T cell receptor beta chain was profiled in a study of blood T cell repertoires in COVID-19. The ends were cut back, 1 base at V and 9 bases at J, with 7 bases in the middle. This CDR3 has 12 residues. Germline V gene data show CDR1 as MDHEN and CDR2 as SYDVKM. Assay used: immunoSEQ multiplex PCR; TCRdb lists only in-frame clones, some missing. The table shows over 250,000 clones, with 85% occurring only once. The gene calls are TRBV28 and TRBJ1-5; possible D gene TRBD1, 5 bases. Sequenced: peripheral blood. The TCR originated in a man over 45 with active or convalescent COVID-19. The chain's CDR3 is CASSLYRRPQHF. Written as DNA, the CDR3 is TGTGCCAGCAGTTTATACAGGAGGCCCCAGCATTTT. Filled out from reference TRBV28 and TRBJ1-5, the complete variable domain reads DVKVTQSSRYLVKRTGEKVFLECVQDMDHENMFWYRQDPGLGLRLIYFSYDVKMKEKGDIPEGYSVSREKKERFSLILESASTNQTSMYLCASSLYRRPQHFGDGTRLSIL.